This T cell receptor beta chain emerged from a study of T cell changes during pregnancy in multiple sclerosis. V shed 3 bases, J shed 8 bases, and the junction held 5 bases outside the gene matches. The CDR3 has 13 amino acids. Germline V gene lookup returns CDR1 SGDLS and CDR2 YYNGEE. TCRdb's copy holds only in-frame clones and misses some; the assay was immunoSEQ multiplex PCR. The table includes fewer than 85,000 clones, about 94% detected once. The chain links TRBV9 to TRBJ1-2; 9 nucleotides align to TRBD1. The clonotype comes from a female donor with multiple sclerosis, enrolled in a pregnancy study. The source material was peripheral blood, sampled in the third trimester of pregnancy. The CDR3 nucleotides are TGTGCCAGCAGCGGATGGACAGGGGAAGGCTACACCTTC. Translating it yields CASSGWTGEGYTF.